This T cell receptor (beta chain) was recovered during a study of OX40 agonist ivuxolimab in advanced cancers. Study-wide results and limits: Also present in some nonresponders was a low level of normalized T-cell clonal expansion. Both CD4+ and CD8+ T cell populations in blood had undergone clonal expansion by week 6 at 0.1 to 3.0 mg/kg.

Sequenced by immunoSEQ multiplex PCR; TCRdb stores in-frame clones only, minus some. Among about 14,000 clones, about 77% were seen once, and the ten largest hold about 36%. Points on this clone: The antigen is not known.

Trimming removed 5 bases from V and 5 bases from J; junction bases left unmatched: 14. The germline gives CDR1 SGHTA, CDR2 FQGNSA. This CDR3 has 16 residues. The sequences come from CD4+ or CD8+ T cells sorted from blood, collected in a trial of the OX40 agonist ivuxolimab. The receptor comes from an adult with an advanced solid tumor such as melanoma, head and neck, liver or kidney cancer. The chain is built from TRBV7-2 and TRBJ2-5; 7 bases map to TRBD2. The DNA for the CDR3 is TGTGCCAGCAGCCCCTACCCTGCGGGGGAAGGGGAGACCCAGTACTTC. This codes for CASSPYPAGEGETQYF.